The rows below give T cell receptor beta chains drawn from one sample of a study of T cells in Graves' hyperthyroidism and ophthalmopathy. TCRdb reprocessed the multiplex PCR reads with MiXCR, giving one entry per CDR3 protein. The table records about 400,000 distinct CDR3 sequences, more than 13% of them present only once. Sequenced: blood. These receptors were collected from a man in his fifties with Graves' ophthalmopathy. CDR3s include the opening cysteine and the closing phenylalanine or tryptophan. Fields, in order: CDR3 protein, CDR3 DNA, D gene, V gene, clone size, J gene. D genes are given only for firm matches. Only some rows state a clone size, as once, few, many or a class for expanded clones.

CASSKNGASGANVLTF	TGTGCCAGCAGCAAAAATGGGGCGTCTGGGGCCAACGTCCTGACTTTC	.	TRBV7-9	few	TRBJ2-6
CASSSRQRTYEQYF	TGTGCCAGCAGTTCCCGCCAGCGGACCTACGAGCAGTACTTC	.	TRBV27	few	TRBJ2-7
CASSWSRTDTQYF	TGTGCCAGCAGCTGGTCCCGCACAGATACGCAGTATTTT	.	TRBV9	many	TRBJ2-3
CAWTSGGAHEQFF	TGTGCCTGGACTAGCGGGGGGGCCCATGAGCAGTTCTTC	TRBD2	TRBV30	.	TRBJ2-1
CASSSARGSSYNEQFF	TGTGCCAGCAGCTCAGCGCGGGGCAGCTCCTACAATGAGCAGTTCTTC	.	TRBV7-6	many	TRBJ2-1
CASSQEGSGRFYEQFF	TGTGCCAGCAGCCAAGAGGGTAGCGGGAGATTCTATGAGCAGTTCTTC	TRBD2	TRBV4-2	few	TRBJ2-1
CASSDGAGVTDTQYF	TGTGCCAGCAGTGACGGAGCGGGGGTCACAGATACGCAGTATTTT	TRBD2	TRBV6-1	many	TRBJ2-3
CSTGGAREETQYF	TGCAGCACGGGGGGGGCCAGGGAGGAGACCCAGTACTTC	TRBD2	TRBV29-1	few	TRBJ2-5
CASSLEGARIWKQYF	TGCGCCAGCAGCTTGGAAGGGGCGCGCATTTGGAAGCAGTACTTC	.	TRBV5-1	many	TRBJ2-7
CETRRLANANTGELFF	TGTGAAACTCGGCGGCTAGCGAACGCGAACACCGGGGAGCTGTTTTTT	.	TRBV6-4	few	TRBJ2-2
CASSLARGATFETQYF	TGTGCCAGCAGCTTAGCAAGGGGGGCGACTTTTGAGACCCAGTACTTC	.	TRBV7-6	.	TRBJ2-5
CASTLRLAGGIEQFF	TGTGCCAGCACCCTAAGACTAGCGGGAGGTATTGAGCAGTTCTTC	TRBD2	TRBV12-3/TRBV12-4	many	TRBJ2-1
CASSPFGPELDTQYF	TGTGCCAGCAGCCCCTTCGGACCAGAGCTGGATACGCAGTATTTT	.	TRBV7-3	many	TRBJ2-3
CASSQDVGASDEQFF	TGTGCCAGCAGCCAAGACGTCGGTGCATCCGATGAGCAGTTCTTC	.	TRBV3-1	many	TRBJ2-1
CSASTGGVFNEQYF	TGCAGTGCTTCGACAGGGGGCGTATTTAACGAGCAGTACTTC	TRBD1	TRBV20-1	many	TRBJ2-7
CASSRTGSGNTIYF	TGCGCCAGCAGTCGGACGGGCTCTGGAAACACCATATATTTT	.	TRBV10-2	few	TRBJ1-3
CASSPSPGGVYNEQFF	TGTGCCAGTAGTCCTAGCCCGGGAGGGGTGTACAATGAGCAGTTCTTC	TRBD2	TRBV19	.	TRBJ2-1
CSVATSYSGNTIYF	TGCAGCGTTGCGACTTCCTACTCTGGAAACACCATATATTTT	.	TRBV29-1	.	TRBJ1-3
CASSSSLGQGTGEQYF	TGTGCCAGCAGCTCGTCCCTGGGACAGGGAACGGGAGAGCAGTACTTC	TRBD1	TRBV7-9	many	TRBJ2-7
CASSRGQGWETQYF	TGTGCCAGCAGCCGAGGACAGGGATGGGAGACCCAGTACTTC	TRBD1	TRBV7-6	many	TRBJ2-5
CASSTGGFSNQPQHF	TGTGCCAGCAGTACAGGGGGCTTTAGCAATCAGCCCCAGCATTTT	TRBD1	TRBV28	many	TRBJ1-5
CASDARNSYEQYF	TGTGCCAGCGACGCACGGAACTCCTACGAGCAGTACTTC	.	TRBV28	.	TRBJ2-7
CASSDPQVISYNEQFF	TGTGCCAGCAGTGACCCACAGGTGATCTCCTACAATGAGCAGTTCTTC	.	TRBV2	many	TRBJ2-1
CSVGGDRGHGNYGYTF	TGCAGCGTTGGTGGGGACAGGGGACATGGTAACTATGGCTACACCTTC	TRBD1	TRBV29-1	few	TRBJ1-2
CASSAGTSGSEEQFF	TGTGCCAGCAGTGCCGGGACTAGCGGGAGTGAGGAGCAGTTCTTC	TRBD2	TRBV12-3/TRBV12-4	few	TRBJ2-1
CASSLVSANEQFF	TGTGCCAGCAGCCTCGTGAGCGCCAATGAGCAGTTCTTC	.	TRBV7-8	many	TRBJ2-1
CSVEDLKRDSSTDTQYF	TGCAGCGTTGAAGACCTGAAGCGGGACTCTAGCACAGATACGCAGTATTTT	TRBD2	TRBV29-1	.	TRBJ2-3
CASSPTQTGYSNQPQHF	TGTGCCAGCAGCCCAACCCAGACAGGGTATAGCAATCAGCCCCAGCATTTT	TRBD1	TRBV12-3/TRBV12-4	many	TRBJ1-5
CASSLIPDGSYEQYF	TGTGCCAGCAGCCTCATCCCCGACGGCTCCTACGAGCAGTACTTC	.	TRBV11-2	many	TRBJ2-7
CASSRLAGGTDTQYF	TGTGCCAGCAGTCGACTAGCGGGGGGCACAGATACGCAGTATTTT	TRBD2	TRBV6-1	many	TRBJ2-3
CASSLGGTGQGALYEQYF	TGTGCCAGCAGCCTTGGGGGCACGGGACAGGGGGCTTTGTACGAGCAGTACTTC	TRBD1	TRBV12-3/TRBV12-4	many	TRBJ2-7
CASSSATLNTEAFF	TGTGCCAGCAGCTCAGCGACCCTGAACACTGAAGCTTTCTTT	.	TRBV14	few	TRBJ1-1
CASSYSDRTPNEQFF	TGTGCCAGCAGTTACAGCGACCGGACCCCCAATGAGCAGTTCTTC	.	TRBV6-2/TRBV6-3	many	TRBJ2-1
CASRTGAGGEKLFF	TGTGCCAGCAGAACAGGGGCCGGGGGTGAAAAACTGTTTTTT	TRBD1	TRBV6-1	many	TRBJ1-4
CASSQEGTGGSSEAFF	TGCGCCAGCAGCCAAGAGGGGACAGGGGGCTCAAGTGAAGCTTTCTTT	TRBD1	TRBV4-1	many	TRBJ1-1
CSVETGGTDTGELFF	TGCAGCGTTGAGACAGGGGGCACGGACACCGGGGAGCTGTTTTTT	TRBD1	TRBV29-1	many	TRBJ2-2
CASSTNPGGLQPQHF	TGTGCCAGCAGCACTAACCCGGGAGGTTTGCAGCCCCAGCATTTT	.	TRBV5-5	few	TRBJ1-5
CASSLARLAGAYEQYF	TGTGCCAGCAGTTTAGCGAGACTAGCGGGGGCCTACGAGCAGTACTTC	TRBD2	TRBV12-3/TRBV12-4	many	TRBJ2-7
CASGRGVGSLAGEKHEQYF	TGTGCTAGTGGTCGGGGGGTAGGGTCGCTAGCGGGAGAGAAGCACGAGCAGTACTTC	TRBD2	TRBV12-5	.	TRBJ2-7
CASTQTGGNTIYF	TGTGCCAGCACCCAGACCGGGGGAAACACCATATATTTT	.	TRBV7-9	few	TRBJ1-3
CASSYAGQGRGGYTF	TGTGCCAGCAGTTACGCCGGACAGGGTCGTGGTGGCTACACCTTC	TRBD1	TRBV6-5	many	TRBJ1-2